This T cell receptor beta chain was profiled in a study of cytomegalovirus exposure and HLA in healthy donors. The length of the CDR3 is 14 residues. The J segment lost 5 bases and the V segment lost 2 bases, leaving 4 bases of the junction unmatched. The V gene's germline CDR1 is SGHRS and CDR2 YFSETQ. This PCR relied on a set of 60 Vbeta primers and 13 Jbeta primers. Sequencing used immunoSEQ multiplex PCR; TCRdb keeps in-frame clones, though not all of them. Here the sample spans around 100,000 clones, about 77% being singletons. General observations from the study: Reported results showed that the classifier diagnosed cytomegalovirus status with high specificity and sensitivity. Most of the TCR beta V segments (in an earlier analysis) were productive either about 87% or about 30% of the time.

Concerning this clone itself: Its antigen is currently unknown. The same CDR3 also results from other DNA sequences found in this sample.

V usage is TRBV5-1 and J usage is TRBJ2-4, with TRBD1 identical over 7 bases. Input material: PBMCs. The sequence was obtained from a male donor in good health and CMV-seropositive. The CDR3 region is CASSFRGSENIQYF. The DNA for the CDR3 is TGCGCCAGCAGCTTCAGGGGGAGCGAAAACATTCAGTACTTC.